Following are 5 T cell receptor beta chains from one sample sequenced in a study of molecular identifiers for immune sequencing clone quantification. TCRdb re-derived calls from the PCR reads in MiXCR, one entry per CDR3 protein. The table includes 490,000 or so distinct CDR3 sequences, 20% to 25% detected once. The source material was naive CD8+ T cells from blood, with Jurkat cell RNA spiked in. Subset of the sample: FACS-sorted CD8+CD4-CCR7+CD45RA+ naive T cells. The source is a human donor in good health. Some libraries in this study had Jurkat cell RNA spiked in.

This clonotype was observed at least ten times. V gene TRBV2 combines with J gene TRBJ1-4; D is uncertain. CDR1 SNHLY and CDR2 FYNNEI come from the germline V gene. V lost 4 bases and J 6 bases, leaving 6 bases between the germline ends. The CDR3 spans 12 residues. CDR3 protein: CASSGLDEKLFF. The DNA of the CDR3 is TGTGCCAGCAGTGGGTTAGATGAAAAACTGTTTTTT. Complete variable domain (other parts from reference TRBV2 and TRBJ1-4): EPEVTQTPSHQVTQMGQEVILRCVPISNHLYFYWYRQILGQKVEFLVSFYNNEISEKSEIFDDQFSVERPDGSNFTLKIRSTKLEDSAMYFCASSGLDEKLFFGSGTQLSVL.

This clonotype occurred many times. J is TRBJ2-3 and V is TRBV28, with TRBD1 matching 7 bases. The CDR3 has 14 amino acids. Unmatched junction bases numbered 6, after V lost 3 bases and J lost 6 bases. Germline lookup yields CDR1 MDHEN and CDR2 SYDVKM. CDR3 sequence: CASSFYQGVDTQYF. CDR3 DNA: TGTGCCAGCAGTTTCTATCAGGGGGTGGATACGCAGTATTTT.

This clonotype showed up many times. The chain uses TRBV7-9 and TRBJ2-2, with D perhaps TRBD2 (5 bases). The CDR3 sequence is 14 residues long. Looked up from germline, CDR1 is SEHNR and CDR2 is FQNEAQ (reference sequence). The V end was cut by 6 bases, the J end by 2 bases, with 10 bases between. The CDR3 region has the DNA TGTGCCAGCAGTTCGGGGTTTAACACCGGGGAGCTGTTTTTT. Residues: CASSSGFNTGELFF.

This clonotype was found many times. The rearrangement links TRBV29-1 to TRBJ2-7; 7 bases align to TRBD1. The germline V gene has CDR1 SQVTM and CDR2 ANQGSEA. The V gene end was trimmed by 1 base and the J gene end by 0 bases; junction bases not matched to a gene: 6. The CDR3 consists of 15 residues. This CDR3 reads CSVEVPGTVSYEQYF. The CDR3 DNA sequence: TGCAGCGTTGAAGTTCCCGGGACAGTCTCCTACGAGCAGTACTTC.

V is TRBV28 and J is TRBJ2-5, with 7 bases lining up with TRBD2. CDR1 and CDR2 (germline): MDHEN, SYDVKM. V shed 6 bases and J 4 bases; nucleotides not matched to a gene: 5. The length of the CDR3 is 13 residues. The CDR3 spells CASRPGLGETQYF. The CDR3 DNA reads TGTGCCAGCAGGCCAGGACTAGGAGAGACCCAGTACTTC.